This passage covers 6 T cell receptor beta chains from one sample sequenced in a study of control samples from healthy donors and cancer patients. Assay: immunoSEQ multiplex PCR; the TCRdb copy retains only in-frame clones and omits some. The repertoire includes approximately 70,000 clones, about 83% of them detected once, and 15% to 19% sits in the top ten. The material sequenced was blood. The receptors shown here come from a man in his sixties in good health.

CDR3 bases: TGTGCCAGCTCTCAAAGTTCCGGCTCTGGGGCCAACGTCCTGACTTTC. Protein sequence: CASSQSSGSGANVLTF. The rearrangement uses TRBV18 and TRBJ2-6; D call uncertain. Trimming removed 6 bases at V and 0 bases at J, with 12 bases between. CDR1 KGHSH and CDR2 LQKENI come from the germline V gene. The CDR3 contains 16 residues.

J is TRBJ2-4 and V is TRBV9; 9 positions match TRBD2. Per the germline V gene, CDR1 is SGDLS and CDR2 is YYNGEE. This CDR3 contains 19 residues. Germline trimming cut 0 bases from V and 4 bases from J; bases unmatched to any gene: 14. CDR3: CASSVDGGGRAVGKNIQYF. The CDR3, as DNA: TGTGCCAGCAGCGTAGATGGTGGCGGGAGGGCCGTTGGTAAAAACATTCAGTACTTC.

The chain recombines TRBV15 with TRBJ1-2; D remains unclear. The V gene lost 8 bases and the J gene lost 4 bases, with 8 bases spanning the gap. The CDR3 length is 11 residues. Germline V CDR1 and CDR2: LNHNV, YYDKDF (reference sequence). CDR3 protein: CATGDGYGYTF. CDR3 nucleotides: TGTGCCACCGGGGATGGCTATGGCTACACCTTC.

The CDR3: CAWSGSHGYTF. In nucleotides, the CDR3 is TGTGCCTGGAGTGGGTCTCATGGCTACACCTTC. The rearrangement links TRBV30 to TRBJ1-2; D gene unclear. Germline V gene data show CDR1 as GTSNPN and CDR2 as SVGIG (reference sequence). V lost 1 base and J lost 6, with 6 bases in between. CDR3 length equals 11 residues.

This clone was seen a handful of times. This chain connects TRBV9 to TRBJ1-3, with no clear D. V lost 4 bases and J lost 1, with 15 bases in between. Germline lookup yields CDR1 SGDLS and CDR2 YYNGEE. The CDR3 totals 16 residues. For the CDR3, the DNA is TGTGCCAGCAGCCCCACGCTTACGGGGTCTGGAAACACCATATATTTT. Translating it yields CASSPTLTGSGNTIYF.

The chain employs TRBV19 and TRBJ1-5; possibly TRBD1 for D (6 bases). Trimming took 1 base from V and 4 from J, leaving 11 bases between them. The CDR3 runs 15 residues. Germline CDR1 reads LNHDA; CDR2 reads SQIVND (reference sequence). CDR3 bases: TGTGCCAGTAGTATAGGGGGGCGGGGGAATCAGCCCCAGCATTTT. Amino acids: CASSIGGRGNQPQHF.